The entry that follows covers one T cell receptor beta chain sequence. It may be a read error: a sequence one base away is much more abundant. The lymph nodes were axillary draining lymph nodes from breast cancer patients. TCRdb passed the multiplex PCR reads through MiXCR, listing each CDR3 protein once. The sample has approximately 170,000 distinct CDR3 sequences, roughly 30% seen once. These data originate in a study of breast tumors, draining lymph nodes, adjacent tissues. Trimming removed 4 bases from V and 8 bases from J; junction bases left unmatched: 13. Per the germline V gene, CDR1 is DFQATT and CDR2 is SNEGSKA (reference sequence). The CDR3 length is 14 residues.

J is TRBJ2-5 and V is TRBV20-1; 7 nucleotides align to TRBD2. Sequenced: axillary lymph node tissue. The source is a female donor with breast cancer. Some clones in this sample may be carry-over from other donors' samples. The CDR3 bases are TGCAGTGCTAACAGCGGGGACCCCTTTGCAACCCAGTACTTC. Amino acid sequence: CSANSGDPFATQYF.